These 30 T cell receptor beta chains came from one sample sequenced in a study of molecular identifiers for immune sequencing clone quantification. From the PCR reads, TCRdb called clonotypes with MiXCR, one entry per CDR3 protein. Among roughly 630,000 distinct CDR3 sequences listed, less than 30% were seen once. The sequencing input was naive CD8+ T cells from blood, with Jurkat cell RNA spiked in. Subset reported: FACS-sorted CD8+CD4-CCR7+CD45RA+ naive T cells. The receptor set was obtained from a human donor in good health. Some libraries in this study had Jurkat cell RNA spiked in.

This clonotype was counted at least ten times. The rearrangement joins TRBV4-3 to TRBJ1-4; D is ambiguous. CDR3 length: 16 residues. Germline V gives CDR1 LGHNA, CDR2 YSLEER. Trimming removed 0 bases from V and 5 bases from J, with 13 bases in between. CDR3 sequence reads: CASSQDFLGANEKLFF. The CDR3 DNA reads TGCGCCAGCAGCCAAGATTTTTTAGGAGCGAATGAAAAACTGTTTTTT.

This clonotype was seen a handful of times. The chain links TRBV9 to TRBJ2-7, with D tentatively TRBD2 (7 bases). This CDR3 contains 15 residues. Germline CDR1 is SGDLS and CDR2 is YYNGEE. The germline V and J ends were trimmed by 3 bases and 4 bases, with 17 bases remaining between them. CDR3 region: CASSGDGGLLYEQYF. CDR3 DNA: TGTGCCAGCAGCGGGGACGGGGGGCTACTTTACGAGCAGTACTTC.

This clonotype was seen at least ten times. The chain links TRBV18 to TRBJ2-4; D is ambiguous. Trimming pared 0 bases from V and 8 bases from J, leaving 11 bases between. Germline CDR1 is KGHSH and CDR2 is LQKENI. The CDR3 is 14 residues long. The CDR3 coding sequence is TGTGCCAGCTCACCACCCCCCCCAACTGACATTCAGTACTTC. Its translation is CASSPPPPTDIQYF.

With regard to this clonotype: One end of the junction fails to match germline, which may point to a read error. The chain is built from TRBV11-2 and TRBJ1-3, with D unclear. CDR3 length: 15 residues. Germline CDR1 and CDR2: SGHAT and FQNNGV. The CDR3 here is CASSLASVTGNTMYF. The CDR3 DNA reads TGTGCCAGCAGCTTAGCGAGTGTGACTGGAAACACCATGTATTTT.

Of note for this clonotype: This may stem from a read error, because a much larger clone lies one nucleotide away. This chain links TRBV12-3 or TRBV12-4 with TRBJ1-1; possibly TRBD1 for D (6 bases). Trimming shortened V by 2 bases and J by 6 bases, and 13 bases separated the two germline ends. This CDR3 spans 14 amino acids. DNA of the CDR3: TGTGCCAGCAGTTTAATGGGGGCTTACCCTGAAGCTTTCTTT. Protein product: CASSLMGAYPEAFF.

This clonotype was observed a handful of times. The J gene is TRBJ2-7, the V gene TRBV30; D assignment may be TRBD1 or TRBD2 (6 bases each). The CDR3 sequence is 13 residues long. Germline values: CDR1 GTSNPN, CDR2 SVGIG (reference sequence). V was cut by 7 bases and J by 6 bases, with 19 bases left in between. CDR3: CALELGGPGEQYF. The CDR3 bases are TGTGCCTTGGAGCTGGGGGGCCCGGGCGAGCAGTACTTC.

The V gene is TRBV19, the J gene TRBJ2-1; D tentatively fits TRBD1 or TRBD2 (5 bases each). CDR1 and CDR2 from the germline V gene are LNHDA and SQIVND (reference sequence). The CDR3 loop spans 14 amino acids. Between the trimmed V and J ends, which lost 3 bases and 6 bases, there was a span of 12 bases. In DNA, the CDR3 is TGTGCCAGTAGTATGGGACCAGCCCCCAATGAGCAGTTCTTC. It translates to CASSMGPAPNEQFF.

This clonotype appeared many times. CDR3 nucleotides: TGCAGTGCCAGCGTCGGGGGGCCCCGGTATAGCAATCAGCCCCAGCATTTT. Residues: CSASVGGPRYSNQPQHF. The chain recombines TRBV20-1 with TRBJ1-5, with a tentative D call TRBD1 (6 bases). Germline values: CDR1 DFQATT, CDR2 SNEGSKA (reference sequence). This CDR3 spans 17 amino acids. The V end lost 6 bases, the J end lost 0 bases, and 21 bases lay between the germline ends.

Remarks on this clonotype: A much larger clone sits a single nucleotide away, making a read error possible. This chain uses TRBV24-1 with TRBJ2-1; no firm D call. This CDR3 comprises 13 residues. CDR1 and CDR2 (germline): KGHDR, SFDVKD. This CDR3 reads CATSLHQANEQSF. The CDR3 DNA sequence: TGTGCCACCAGTTTACACCAGGCCAATGAGCAGTCCTTC.

In this sample, this clonotype turned up once. One end of the junction is discordant with germline, which a read error may explain. The chain recombines TRBV6-2 or TRBV6-3 with TRBJ2-5, with TRBD1 matching 7 bases. Germline assignment: CDR1 MNHEY and CDR2 SVGEGT. The CDR3 is made up of 14 amino acids. CDR3 amino acids: CAGSEQGFRETQYF. CDR3 DNA sequence: TGTGCCGGCAGTGAACAGGGGTTTCGAGAGACCCAGTACTTC.

At least ten counts were recorded for this clonotype. CDR3 DNA sequence: TGTGCCAGCAGTTACTCGTATGACAGGGGGCCTAACTATGGCTACACCTTC. Protein: CASSYSYDRGPNYGYTF. The chain employs TRBV6-5 and TRBJ1-2; 10 nucleotides line up with TRBD1. CDR1 MNHEY and CDR2 SVGAGI come from the germline V gene. Trimming removed 0 bases from V and 0 bases from J; junction bases left unmatched: 4. The CDR3 runs to 17 residues.

This clonotype was picked up one time. An end of the junction differs from the germline gene, which may be a read error. The chain carries TRBV19 and TRBJ1-1; maybe TRBD1 (6 bases). CDR1 and CDR2 (germline): LNHDA, SQIVND (reference sequence). The length of the CDR3 is 12 residues. The CDR3 DNA is TGTGCCACCCTACAGGGTTCGACTGAAGCTTCCTTT. It is translated as CATLQGSTEASF.

This clonotype was seen a handful of times. The CDR3 region is CASSWADLQETQYF. CDR3 nucleotide sequence: TGTGCCAGTAGTTGGGCCGACCTCCAAGAGACCCAGTACTTC. The chain is built from TRBV19 and TRBJ2-5; D ambiguous. Per germline, CDR1 LNHDA and CDR2 SQIVND (reference sequence). V was clipped by 5 bases and J by 1 base, with 11 bases between them. There are 14 residues in the CDR3.

The sample holds many counts of this clonotype. The J gene is TRBJ2-3, the V gene TRBV11-2; D uncertain. CDR3 length equals 17 residues. V was clipped by 0 bases and J by 0 bases, with 13 bases between them. The germline CDR1 and CDR2 sequences are SGHAT and FQNNGV. The CDR3 DNA is TGTGCCAGCAGCTTAGATCTGGTGGCCTCTAGCACAGATACGCAGTATTTT. Translated: CASSLDLVASSTDTQYF.

This clonotype was observed many times. V usage is TRBV7-2 and J usage is TRBJ2-1; TRBD2 agrees at 10 bases. The junction had 13 bases not matched to a gene; V was cut back by 5 bases and J by 9 bases. The CDR3 sequence is 16 residues long. Germline CDR1 SGHTA, CDR2 FQGNSA. CDR3 sequence (DNA): TGTGCCAGCAGCCCTCTTAGCGGGAGGAATGGTGGTGAGCAGTTCTTC. It encodes CASSPLSGRNGGEQFF.

This clonotype was seen ten or more times. The rearrangement joins TRBV28 to TRBJ2-1; TRBD2 aligns across 9 bases. The CDR3 extends over 13 amino acids. The germline V gene encodes CDR1 MDHEN and CDR2 SYDVKM. The ends lost 3 bases at V and 9 bases at J; junction bases unmatched: 3. Here the CDR3 DNA reads TGTGCCAGCAGTTTGCGTAGCGGGGGTGAGCAGTTCTTC. This encodes CASSLRSGGEQFF.

This clonotype was found a few times. The chain combines TRBV6-6 with TRBJ2-7; D perhaps matches TRBD1 (6 bases). Germline CDR1 reads MNHNY; CDR2 reads SVGAGI (reference sequence). V gave up 4 bases and J gave up 0 bases, with 10 bases separating them. This CDR3 has 14 residues. CDR3 region: CASSWTVSSYEQYF. In nucleotides, the CDR3 is TGTGCCAGCAGTTGGACAGTAAGCTCCTACGAGCAGTACTTC.

The table lists this clonotype with many counts. J is TRBJ2-7 and V is TRBV5-8; 10 bases agree with TRBD1. Germline-derived CDR1 and CDR2 are SGHTS and YDEGEE. After removal of 0 bases from V and 2 bases from J, the junction contained 2 bases not matched to a gene. The CDR3 is 15 residues long. CDR3 amino acids: CASSLGTGGTYEQYF. The CDR3 nucleotides are TGTGCCAGCAGCTTGGGGACAGGGGGTACCTACGAGCAGTACTTC.

At least ten counts were recorded for this clonotype. J is TRBJ2-6 and V is TRBV18; no firm D call. V lost 4 bases, J lost 0 bases, and 10 bases lay in between. Per the germline V gene, CDR1 is KGHSH and CDR2 is LQKENI. CDR3 length equals 16 residues. For the CDR3, the DNA is TGTGCCAGCTCACTAATCACGAGCTCTGGGGCCAACGTCCTGACTTTC. This encodes CASSLITSSGANVLTF.

The chain joins TRBV7-6 to TRBJ2-3, with D uncertain. The germline gives CDR1 SGHVS, CDR2 FNYEAQ. The V and J ends lost 4 bases and 2 bases respectively, with 7 bases between them. The CDR3 is made up of 13 amino acids. CDR3 sequence: CASSSEVTDTQYF. Written as DNA, the CDR3 is TGTGCCAGCAGCTCAGAAGTCACAGATACGCAGTATTTT.

In the case of this clonotype: One end of the junction varies from germline; a read error may be responsible. The rearrangement joins TRBV12-3 or TRBV12-4 to TRBJ2-1, with D possibly matching TRBD2 (5 bases). This CDR3 has 16 residues. CDR3 coding DNA: TGTGCCGGCAGCCCGGCCAGCGGTAACTCCTACAATGAGCAGTTCTTC. Encoded protein: CAGSPASGNSYNEQFF.

The gene calls are TRBV20-1 and TRBJ2-7; D may be TRBD2 (6 bases). Trimming left V 2 bases short and J 6 bases short, with 17 bases between. Germline V gene sequence: CDR1 DFQATT, CDR2 SNEGSKA (reference sequence). This CDR3 is 14 amino acids long. Written as DNA, the CDR3 is TGCAGTGCTAGACAAGCGGAGGGAACCTGCGAGCAGTACTTC. Translated: CSARQAEGTCEQYF.

This clonotype was recorded many times. The chain links TRBV4-3 to TRBJ2-7, with 8 bases matching TRBD1. CDR1 and CDR2 from the germline V gene are LGHNA and YSLEER. V dropped 1 base and J dropped 5; count of bases not matched to a gene: 4. The CDR3 runs to 14 residues. The CDR3, as DNA: TGCGCCAGCAGCCAAGGACAGGGGATCCACGAGCAGTACTTC. Translated: CASSQGQGIHEQYF.

The chain is built from TRBV11-2 and TRBJ1-1; 7 bases align to TRBD1. V dropped 8 bases and J dropped 3; count of bases not matched to a gene: 15. The CDR3 extends over 16 amino acids. In germline, CDR1 is SGHAT, CDR2 FQNNGV. The CDR3 DNA reads TGTGCCAGCCACTCAACAGGGGCGGGGGTGGACACTGAAGCTTTCTTT. Translation: CASHSTGAGVDTEAFF.

V is TRBV6-2 or TRBV6-3 and J is TRBJ2-7; maybe TRBD1 (6 bases). The V end was cut by 2 bases, the J end by 6 bases, with 14 bases between. CDR1 is MNHEY and CDR2 is SVGEGT in the germline V gene. The CDR3 runs 14 residues. In DNA form, the CDR3 reads TGTGCCAGCAGTTACGGTCCACAGGGCTCCGAGCAGTACTTC. It is translated as CASSYGPQGSEQYF.

Many counts were recorded for this clonotype. This sequence joins TRBV20-1 and TRBJ2-7; D gene ambiguous. Trimming left V 7 bases short and J 0 bases short, with 19 bases between. CDR1 and CDR2 from the germline V gene are DFQATT and SNEGSKA (reference sequence). This CDR3 region has 15 residues. The CDR3 nucleotides are TGCAGTGGGCGAGCCATCTCGGAGAGCTCCTACGAGCAGTACTTC. As protein: CSGRAISESSYEQYF.

This clonotype has only a few counts. The chain has TRBV5-1 and TRBJ2-2; D not resolved. There are 13 residues in the CDR3. Germline V gives CDR1 SGHRS, CDR2 YFSETQ. Trimming removed 4 bases at V and 6 bases at J, with 10 bases between. CDR3: CASSQHGAGELFF. The CDR3 DNA reads as TGCGCCAGCAGCCAGCATGGGGCCGGGGAGCTGTTTTTT. The variable domain in full, completed from reference TRBV5-1 and TRBJ2-2, reads KAGVTQTPRYLIKTRGQQVTLSCSPISGHRSVSWYQQTPGQGLQFLFEYFSETQRNKGNFPGRFSGRQFSNSRSEMNVSTLELGDSALYLCASSQHGAGELFFGEGSRLTVL.

This clonotype was detected ten times or more. This chain joins TRBV6-2 or TRBV6-3 and TRBJ2-2; TRBD1 aligns across 9 bases. Losses at the gene ends were 7 bases for V and 6 bases for J; bases not matched to a gene: 12. Per the germline V gene, CDR1 is MNHEY and CDR2 is SVGEGT. The CDR3 contains 16 residues. CDR3 amino acids: CASNRWTGDSAGELFF. In DNA form, the CDR3 reads TGTGCCAGCAACAGATGGACAGGGGATTCAGCCGGGGAGCTGTTTTTT.

As to this clonotype: This may stem from a read error, because a much larger clone lies one nucleotide away. This CDR3 is missing its conserved last phenylalanine or tryptophan, likely due to a read error. The DNA of the CDR3 is TGTGCCAGCAGCCGAGCGACAGGGGGATCCTATGGCTACACCCTC. Translated, it gives CASSRATGGSYGYTL. This chain joins TRBV6-5 and TRBJ1-2, with TRBD1 matching 9 bases. The junction had 9 bases not matched to a gene; V was cut back by 6 bases and J by 4 bases. CDR1 is MNHEY and CDR2 is SVGAGI in the germline V gene. The CDR3 consists of 15 residues.

The CDR3, as DNA: TGTGCCAGCAGCCAAGATGGCGGAAGAAGAGGCTCTGGGGCCAACGTCCTGACTTTC. Translating it yields CASSQDGGRRGSGANVLTF. The chain has TRBV3-1 and TRBJ2-6; D gene uncertain. The V end lost 0 bases, the J end lost 0 bases, and 15 bases lay between the germline ends. The CDR3 is made up of 19 amino acids. In germline, CDR1 is LGHDT, CDR2 YNNKEL (reference sequence).